This entry lists 23 T cell receptor beta chains sequenced from one sample in a study of early T cells in non-severe SARS-CoV-2 infection. TCRdb reprocessed the 5' RACE reads via MiXCR and lists one record per CDR3 protein. The sample lists some 88,000 distinct CDR3 sequences; 16% were seen once. This material consisted of whole blood, taken at baseline. The receptor source for this set is an adult who was a healthcare worker with PCR-confirmed SARS-CoV-2 infection or an uninfected control (not recorded which).

This clonotype has at least ten counts. J is TRBJ2-2 and V is TRBV29-1; D is possibly TRBD1 or TRBD2 (5 bases each). Germline CDR1 and CDR2: SQVTM and ANQGSEA. The CDR3 has 12 residues. V was cut by 4 bases and J by 7 bases, with 10 bases left in between. In nucleotides, the CDR3 is TGCAGCGTTGGAGGGACGATCGGGGAGCTGTTTTTT. Translating it yields CSVGGTIGELFF.

V usage is TRBV20-1 and J usage is TRBJ2-5; TRBD2 might be the D (6 bases). V was clipped by 3 bases and J by 3 bases, with 11 bases between them. This CDR3 comprises 13 residues. Per germline, CDR1 DFQATT and CDR2 SNEGSKA (reference sequence). The CDR3 here is CSARITGEETQYF. CDR3 DNA sequence: TGCAGTGCTAGGATCACGGGGGAAGAGACCCAGTACTTC.

The chain uses TRBV20-1 and TRBJ2-7; TRBD2 matches 8 bases. Germline CDR1 DFQATT, CDR2 SNEGSKA (reference sequence). The CDR3 length is 14 residues. With V trimmed by 4 bases and J by 1 base, 6 bases remained unmatched. The CDR3 DNA is TGCAGTGCTAAGAGCGGGAGTGGATCCTACGAGCAGTACTTC. Residues: CSAKSGSGSYEQYF.

This sequence joins TRBV4-3 and TRBJ2-1, with D perhaps matching TRBD1 (6 bases). The germline V gene has CDR1 LGHNA and CDR2 YSLEER. The CDR3 covers 14 residues. V lost 3 bases to trimming and J lost 7 bases, with 13 bases between them. CDR3 region: CASSQRQDGNEQFF. The CDR3, as DNA: TGCGCCAGCAGCCAGAGACAGGATGGGAATGAGCAGTTCTTC.

This clonotype was picked up a small number of times. The chain is built from TRBV19 and TRBJ1-5; maybe TRBD1 (5 bases). The CDR3 has 14 amino acids. Germline-derived CDR1 and CDR2 are LNHDA and SQIVND (reference sequence). V lost 7 bases and J lost 1, with 11 bases in between. CDR3 DNA sequence: TGTGCCAGTACCGCCCGGGACAGCAATCAGCCCCAGCATTTT. Translating gives CASTARDSNQPQHF.

There are a few counts of this clonotype. The rearrangement uses TRBV5-1 and TRBJ2-3, with a tentative D call TRBD2 (6 bases). V was shortened by 9 bases and J by 3 bases, with 17 bases between the two germline ends. Germline V gives CDR1 SGHRS, CDR2 YFSETQ. The CDR3 has 14 residues. In DNA form, the CDR3 reads TGCGCCACCGCACCCGGAGGGCGGACAGATACGCAGTATTTT. Translating gives CATAPGGRTDTQYF. The variable domain in full, completed from reference TRBV5-1 and TRBJ2-3, reads KAGVTQTPRYLIKTRGQQVTLSCSPISGHRSVSWYQQTPGQGLQFLFEYFSETQRNKGNFPGRFSGRQFSNSRSEMNVSTLELGDSALYLCATAPGGRTDTQYFGPGTRLTVL.

The genes are TRBV20-1 and TRBJ1-2; the D gene is possibly TRBD1 (5 bases). The CDR3 length is 11 residues. Deletions cut 5 bases from V and 6 bases from J, with 10 bases between. Germline V gene sequence: CDR1 DFQATT, CDR2 SNEGSKA (reference sequence). Here the CDR3 DNA reads TGCAGTGCTCAGGGACTGAATGGCTACACCTTC. As protein: CSAQGLNGYTF.

This clonotype was seen more than once but under ten times. The rearrangement joins TRBV12-3 or TRBV12-4 to TRBJ2-7; perhaps TRBD1 as D (6 bases). Trimming took 6 bases from V and 6 from J, leaving 18 bases between them. This CDR3 is 14 amino acids long. CDR3 loop: CASSTSQGVFEQYF. CDR3 DNA: TGTGCCAGCAGCACCTCACAGGGAGTCTTCGAGCAGTACTTC.

The genes are TRBV11-2 and TRBJ2-1; a weak D match, TRBD1 (5 bases). In germline, CDR1 is SGHAT, CDR2 FQNNGV. The CDR3 runs to 14 residues. Trimming cost V 6 bases and J 7 bases, with 16 bases left between them. In DNA form, the CDR3 reads TGTGCCAGCAGTCCAGGGATGGCGGCGAATGAGCAGTTCTTC. It is translated as CASSPGMAANEQFF.

J is TRBJ1-1 and V is TRBV4-1, with D hard to call. V was shortened by 2 bases and J by 4 bases, with 17 bases between the two germline ends. Germline-derived CDR1 and CDR2 are MGHRA and YSYEKL. This CDR3 is 16 amino acids long. In nucleotides, the CDR3 is TGCGCCAGCAGCCAATATTGGGCACAGACCCCCACTGAAGCTTTCTTT. This gives the protein CASSQYWAQTPTEAFF.

Only a few counts were recorded for this clonotype. The V gene is TRBV20-1, the J gene TRBJ2-7; no firm D call. There are 14 residues in the CDR3. The germline V gene has CDR1 DFQATT and CDR2 SNEGSKA (reference sequence). Trimming left V 3 bases short and J 1 base short, with 13 bases between. This CDR3 is CSASNPGGSYEQYF. CDR3 coding DNA: TGCAGTGCTAGTAATCCAGGCGGATCCTACGAGCAGTACTTC.

CDR3: CASSLKGTGELFF. The CDR3 DNA reads TGTGCCAGCAGTTTAAAGGGGACCGGGGAGCTGTTTTTT. The rearrangement joins TRBV12-3 or TRBV12-4 to TRBJ2-2, with a possible D match to TRBD1 (5 bases). The CDR3 runs to 13 residues. V lost 2 bases to trimming and J lost 5 bases, with 6 bases between them.

This clonotype occurred many times. V gene TRBV4-1 combines with J gene TRBJ2-4; possible D gene TRBD1, 6 bases. Trimming cost V 0 bases and J 1 base, with 10 bases left between them. CDR3 length: 16 amino acids. Germline assignment: CDR1 MGHRA and CDR2 YSYEKL. CDR3 in DNA: TGCGCCAGCAGCCAAGAGTGGGGGCGGGCCAAAAACATTCAGTACTTC. Translating gives CASSQEWGRAKNIQYF.

This chain joins TRBV6-6 and TRBJ1-2, with D hard to call. CDR1 is MNHNY and CDR2 is SVGAGI in the germline V gene (reference sequence). The CDR3 runs 10 residues. Trimming pared 5 bases from V and 11 bases from J, leaving 9 bases between. CDR3 loop: CASSRNGYTF. CDR3 DNA sequence: TGTGCCAGCAGTCGAAACGGGTACACCTTC.

The sample holds a few counts of this clonotype. The chain employs TRBV9 and TRBJ2-5, with 9 nucleotides matching TRBD2. Germline lookup yields CDR1 SGDLS and CDR2 YYNGEE. The CDR3 totals 12 residues. V lost 9 bases to trimming and J lost 3 bases; unmatched junction nucleotides: 3. In nucleotides, the CDR3 is TGTGCCACCTTAGCGGGGGAAGAGACCCAGTACTTC. Translation: CATLAGEETQYF.

This clonotype has only a few counts. The rearrangement links TRBV28 to TRBJ2-3, with D hard to call. Germline V gene sequence: CDR1 MDHEN, CDR2 SYDVKM. This CDR3 is 14 amino acids long. Trimming pared 5 bases from V and 4 bases from J, leaving 13 bases between. The CDR3 DNA follows: TGTGCCAGCAGTGGGCCTCCTGGCGCAGATACGCAGTATTTT. Residues: CASSGPPGADTQYF.

This clonotype was seen repeatedly, ten times or more. V gene TRBV7-9 combines with J gene TRBJ2-5; 10 nucleotides match TRBD2. V gave up 1 base and J gave up 4 bases; unmatched junction bases: 6. The CDR3 loop spans 16 amino acids. CDR1 is SEHNR, CDR2 FQNEAQ, per germline (reference sequence). The DNA of the CDR3 is TGTGCCAGCAGCTTAGAACGGACTAGCGGACGAGAGACCCAGTACTTC. The encoded protein is CASSLERTSGRETQYF.

This clonotype turned up a few times. The chain links TRBV28 to TRBJ1-6; D might be TRBD1 (6 bases). Germline assignment: CDR1 MDHEN and CDR2 SYDVKM. Trimming took off 10 bases at V and 9 bases at J, with 10 bases between the two ends. The CDR3 is made up of 11 amino acids. The CDR3 sequence is CATGAPSPLHF. The CDR3 DNA sequence: TGTGCCACAGGGGCCCCTTCACCCCTCCACTTT.

Here the CDR3 reads CASSQDGSATYNEQFF. CDR3 sequence (DNA): TGCGCCAGCAGCCAAGATGGGTCAGCCACCTACAATGAGCAGTTCTTC. The chain recombines TRBV4-3 with TRBJ2-1; D is ambiguous. There are 16 residues in the CDR3. CDR1 and CDR2 from the germline V gene are LGHNA and YSLEER. V dropped 0 bases and J dropped 2 bases, with 11 bases sitting between them.

This clonotype has more than one count but fewer than ten. The V and J genes are TRBV6-4 and TRBJ2-4; no reliable D call. Trimming took 6 bases from V and 1 from J, leaving 10 bases between them. Germline values: CDR1 MRHNA, CDR2 SNTAGT. The CDR3 consists of 14 residues. The CDR3, as DNA: TGTGCCAGCAGCGCTCGGGTCGCCAAAAACATTCAGTACTTC. Translated, it gives CASSARVAKNIQYF.

The J gene is TRBJ1-2, the V gene TRBV21-1; the table's D call TRBD1 went unverified against the DNA. TRBV21-1 is labeled a pseudogene. This CDR3 is 15 amino acids long. As DNA, the CDR3 is TGTGCCAGCAGCAAAAGGCACAGTCGGGAATATGGCTACACCTTC. Amino acid sequence: CASSKRHSREYGYTF.

This sequence joins TRBV6-6 and TRBJ2-3; 7 bases line up with TRBD1. CDR3 length equals 15 residues. V was clipped by 2 bases and J by 3 bases; unmatched bases: 5. Germline assignment: CDR1 MNHNY and CDR2 SVGAGI (reference sequence). DNA for the CDR3: TGTGCCAGCAGTTACCGAGGGGGCGCAACAGATACGCAGTATTTT. Protein: CASSYRGGATDTQYF.

The gene calls are TRBV28 and TRBJ2-2; D perhaps matches TRBD2 (5 bases). There are 13 residues in the CDR3. V was trimmed by 7 bases and J by 8 bases, leaving 14 bases between them. Per germline, CDR1 MDHEN and CDR2 SYDVKM. The CDR3 nucleotides read TGTGCCAGCAAGGAGGCTCCCCGGGGGGAGCTGTTTTTT. It translates to CASKEAPRGELFF. Together with reference TRBV28 and TRBJ2-2, the CDR3 gives the full variable domain: DVKVTQSSRYLVKRTGEKVFLECVQDMDHENMFWYRQDPGLGLRLIYFSYDVKMKEKGDIPEGYSVSREKKERFSLILESASTNQTSMYLCASKEAPRGELFFGEGSRLTVL.